Given below is one T cell receptor beta chain in context. This entry belongs to a study of regulatory T cells in long-lasting Graves disease. For TCR beta, libraries came from iRepertoire HTBI primers and Arm-PCR of CDR3 regions. TCRdb called the multiplex PCR reads again in MiXCR, with one record for every CDR3 protein. The sample consists of 350,000 to 450,000 distinct CDR3 sequences, 23% of them appearing once. The CDR3 has 15 amino acids. Trimming took 4 bases from V and 3 from J; bases not matched to a gene: 5. Germline V gene sequence: CDR1 MNHGY, CDR2 SVAAGI. Noted time point: persistent/refractory GD, antithyroid drugs over 5 years with positive TRAb. Making the TCR library involved RNA that had been extracted from PBMCs.

The sequencing here drew on peripheral blood mononuclear cells (PBMCs), taken when the disease was refractory, from a patient treated with antithyroid drugs. The rearrangement uses TRBV6-9 and TRBJ2-7; 11 nucleotides match TRBD2. This TCR was recovered from a woman in her thirties or forties with Graves disease. The CDR3 here is CASSSPGLADYEQYF. CDR3 sequence (DNA): TGTGCCAGCAGTTCCCCGGGACTAGCGGACTACGAGCAGTACTTC.